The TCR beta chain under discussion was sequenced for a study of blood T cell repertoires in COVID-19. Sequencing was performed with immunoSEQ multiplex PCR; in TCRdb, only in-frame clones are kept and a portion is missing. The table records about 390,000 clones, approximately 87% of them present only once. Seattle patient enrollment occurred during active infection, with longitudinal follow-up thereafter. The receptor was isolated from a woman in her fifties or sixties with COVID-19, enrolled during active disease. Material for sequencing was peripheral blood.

CDR3: CASSLLSDTGELFF. CDR3 bases: TGTGCCAGCAGCTTACTATCGGACACCGGGGAGCTGTTTTTT. This chain joins TRBV7-9 and TRBJ2-2; D is uncertain. Germline assignment: CDR1 SEHNR and CDR2 FQNEAQ (reference sequence). V lost 2 bases, J lost 3 bases, and 7 bases lay in between. The CDR3 length is 14 residues. Combining the CDR3 with reference TRBV7-9 and TRBJ2-2 gives the whole variable domain DTGVSQNPRHKITKRGQNVTFRCDPISEHNRLYWYRQTLGQGPEFLTYFQNEAQLEKSRLLSDRFSAERPKGSFSTLEIQRTEQGDSAMYLCASSLLSDTGELFFGEGSRLTVL.